This TCR beta chain derives from a study of blood T cell repertoires in COVID-19. On the study more broadly: Sites in the United States, Italy and Spain provided acute and convalescent COVID-19 samples.

In the source study's methods: The authors estimated nucleated cell counts from reference gene primer amplification. The data were produced by immunoSEQ multiplex PCR, yet TCRdb's version contains in-frame clones alone and is incomplete. D and trimming were read from the DNA, whereas the V and J calls and clone size are those reported in that table. Among just over 70,000 clones listed, 80% were seen once. Trimming cost V 0 bases and J 1 base; bases outside gene matches: 15. The CDR3 is 20 residues long. The chain couples TRBV23-1 to TRBJ1-5; 7 nucleotides align to TRBD1. TRBV23-1 counts as an open reading frame of uncertain function. The source is a man in his 70s who had recovered from COVID-19. The sequencing sample was made of peripheral blood. This CDR3 reads CASSQSVRQGRLRSNQPQHF. CDR3 in DNA: TGCGCCAGCAGTCAATCGGTTAGACAGGGAAGATTGAGGAGCAATCAGCCCCAGCATTTT.